This T cell receptor beta chain comes out of a study of blood T cell repertoires in COVID-19. Study at large: The origin of the acute and convalescent COVID-19 samples was the United States, Italy and Spain. In each case, the material was cDNA or gDNA derived from T cells, B-cell-depleted T cells, or PBMCs.

Under the authors' procedure: Reference gene primer amplification yielded estimated nucleated cell counts. Produced via immunoSEQ multiplex PCR; TCRdb's table is partial and in-frame only. V and J calls and clone size are copied from that table; D and trimming were computed from the DNA. The sample gives a few hundred thousand clones, approximately 84% of which show up once; about 1.9% is in the top ten. This CDR3 is built from 12 residues. The V and J ends lost 4 bases and 9 bases, in that order; junction bases with no gene match: 3. CDR1 and CDR2 from the germline V gene are SGDLS and YYNGEE. Material: peripheral blood. The J gene is TRBJ2-1, the V gene TRBV9; 8 bases are shared with TRBD2. The clonotype was recovered from a woman aged 25 to 39 who had recovered from COVID-19. The CDR3 DNA reads TGTGCCAGCAGCACCCGGGGGGGTGAGCAGTTCTTC. Protein: CASSTRGGEQFF.